The TCR beta chain under discussion was sequenced for a study of blood T cell repertoires in COVID-19. Study information: Researchers got acute and convalescent COVID-19 samples from the United States, Italy and Spain. From T cells, B-cell-depleted T cells, or PBMCs came the material, which was cDNA or gDNA.

Original processing notes: Estimation of nucleated cell counts was performed using reference gene primer amplification. Sequencing was performed with immunoSEQ multiplex PCR; in TCRdb, only in-frame clones are kept and a portion is missing. The V and J calls and clone size are taken from that table; D and trimming were inferred from the DNA. The table has 70,000 to 95,000 clones, around 80% seen once; the top ten hold about a third. Recruited during active infection, patients (from Seattle) were subsequently followed longitudinally. V shed 6 bases, J shed 13 bases, and the junction held 8 bases outside the gene matches. CDR1 and CDR2 from the germline V gene are SNHLY and FYNNEI. The CDR3 runs to 11 residues.

The genes are TRBV2 and TRBJ2-5; 7 nucleotides match TRBD1. The specimen was peripheral blood. This sequence originates from a man between 60 and 75 years old with COVID-19, enrolled during active disease. As DNA, the CDR3 is TGTGCCAGCAGCCGGGACAAGGGGGCGTACTTC. Its translation: CASSRDKGAYF.